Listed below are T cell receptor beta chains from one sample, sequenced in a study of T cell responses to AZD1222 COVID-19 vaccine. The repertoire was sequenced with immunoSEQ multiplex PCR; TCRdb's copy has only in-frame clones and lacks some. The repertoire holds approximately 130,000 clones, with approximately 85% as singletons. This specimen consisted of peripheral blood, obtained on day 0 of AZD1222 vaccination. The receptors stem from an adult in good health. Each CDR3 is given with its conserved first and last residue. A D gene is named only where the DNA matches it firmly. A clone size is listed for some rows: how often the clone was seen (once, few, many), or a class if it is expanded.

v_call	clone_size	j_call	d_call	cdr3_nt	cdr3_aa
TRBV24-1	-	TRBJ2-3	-	TGTGCCACCAGTGATCCAGAAAACACAGATACGCAGTATTTT	CATSDPENTDTQYF
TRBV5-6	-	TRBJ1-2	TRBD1	TGTGCCAGCATCTTCCTCGGGACAGGGTATGGCTACACCTTC	CASIFLGTGYGYTF
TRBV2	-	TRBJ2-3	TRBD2	TGTGCCAGCCTTGCCGGGACTAGCGGACTCACAGATACGCAGTATTTT	CASLAGTSGLTDTQYF
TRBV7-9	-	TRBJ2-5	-	TGTGCCAGCAGCTCCCAGATGTACCAAGAGACCCAGTACTTC	CASSSQMYQETQYF
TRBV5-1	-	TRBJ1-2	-	TGCGCCAGCAGCCTCGGGGAGGGGCCGGGTGGCTACACCTTC	CASSLGEGPGGYTF
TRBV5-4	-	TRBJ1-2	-	TGTGCCAGCAGTCCGGAAGTTGACTATGGCTACACCTTC	CASSPEVDYGYTF
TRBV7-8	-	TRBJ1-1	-	TGTGCCAGCAGCCCGAGGAGGAACACTGAAGCTTTCTTT	CASSPRRNTEAFF
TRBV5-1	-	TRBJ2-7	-	TGCGCCAGCAGCAGGGACGGCGCGTCCTACGAGCAGTACTTC	CASSRDGASYEQYF
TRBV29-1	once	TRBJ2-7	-	TGCAGCGTCCTAAAGGCTGGAATATTCGAGCAGTACTTC	CSVLKAGIFEQYF
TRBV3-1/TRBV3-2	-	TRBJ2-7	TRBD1	TGTGCCAGCAGCCAAGATGGGGGCAGGGGGATTTACGAGCAGTACTTC	CASSQDGGRGIYEQYF
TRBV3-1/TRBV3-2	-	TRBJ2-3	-	TGTGCCAGCAGCCGGCTCAAGGGGGGTGTGGACACAGATACGCAGTATTTT	CASSRLKGGVDTDTQYF
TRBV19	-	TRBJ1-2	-	TGTGCCAGTAGTCCCTCACAGTATTGGCTTGGCTACACCTTC	CASSPSQYWLGYTF
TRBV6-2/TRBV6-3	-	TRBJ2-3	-	TGTGCCAGCAGTAACGGTGGTGACGCAGATACGCAGTATTTT	CASSNGGDADTQYF
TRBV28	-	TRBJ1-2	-	TGTGCCAGCAGTCTCAGTACAGGGAATTATGGCTACACCTTC	CASSLSTGNYGYTF
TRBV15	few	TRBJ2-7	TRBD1	TGTGCCACCAGCATGAGTCCGGGACAGGGGACCGACGAGCAGTACTTC	CATSMSPGQGTDEQYF
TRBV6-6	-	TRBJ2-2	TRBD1	TGTGCCAGCAGCAACAGGGGGCGAGGCGGGGAGCTGTTTTTT	CASSNRGRGGELFF
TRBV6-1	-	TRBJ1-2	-	TGTGCCAGCAGTGAAATGGCGGACTATGGCTACACCTTC	CASSEMADYGYTF
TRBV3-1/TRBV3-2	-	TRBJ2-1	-	TGTGCCAGCAGCCAAGGTGGCGGCCCTCGGAATGAGCAGTTCTTC	CASSQGGGPRNEQFF
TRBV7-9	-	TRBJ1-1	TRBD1	TGTGCCACCACAGGGGGCGGCTTGGGTACTGAAGCTTTCTTT	CATTGGGLGTEAFF
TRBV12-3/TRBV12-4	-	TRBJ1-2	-	TGTGCCAGCAGTTTGACAGACTATGGCTACACCTTC	CASSLTDYGYTF
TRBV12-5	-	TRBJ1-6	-	TGTGCTAGTGGTTTGCCAGGGGAGAGTTCACCCCTCCACTTT	CASGLPGESSPLHF
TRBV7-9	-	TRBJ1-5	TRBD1	TGTGCCAGCAGCTTTTGGGGACAGGGGGCCAATCAGCCCCAGCATTTT	CASSFWGQGANQPQHF
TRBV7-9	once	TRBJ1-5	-	TGTGCCAGCAGCTCCGTGGCTGGCAATCAGCCCCAGCATTTT	CASSSVAGNQPQHF
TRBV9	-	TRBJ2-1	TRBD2	TGTGCCAGCAGCCTACAGTGGCGGGAGGTCCGCAATGAGCAGTTCTTC	CASSLQWREVRNEQFF
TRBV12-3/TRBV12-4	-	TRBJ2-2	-	TGTGCCAGCAGTTTCTTCGGCGGGGAGCTGTTTTTT	CASSFFGGELFF
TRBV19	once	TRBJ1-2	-	TGTGCCAGTAGTAGAGGGACGGATTATGGCTACACCTTC	CASSRGTDYGYTF
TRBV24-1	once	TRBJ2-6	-	TGTGCCACCAGTGATGGGTACTCTGGGGCCAACGTCCTGACTTTC	CATSDGYSGANVLTF
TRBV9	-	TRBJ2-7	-	TGTGCCAGCAGATGTAGGGTAAACGAGCAGTACTTC	CASRCRVNEQYF
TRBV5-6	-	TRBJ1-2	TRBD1	TGTGCCAGCAGCTTGAGAGGGACAGCGGAATATGGCTACACCTTC	CASSLRGTAEYGYTF
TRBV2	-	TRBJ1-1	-	TGTGCCAGCAGTTCCAATCTGAACACTGAAGCTTTCTTT	CASSSNLNTEAFF
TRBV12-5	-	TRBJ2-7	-	TGTGCTAGTGTCCCCGTGGGGGGGGCCGAGCAGTACTTC	CASVPVGGAEQYF
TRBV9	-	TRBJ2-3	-	TGTGCCAGCAGCGGGATTTCAGATACGCAGTATTTT	CASSGISDTQYF
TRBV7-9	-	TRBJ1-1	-	TGTGCCAGCTGGCAGGGGAACACTGAAGCTTTCTTT	CASWQGNTEAFF
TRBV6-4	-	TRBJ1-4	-	TGTGCCAGGGCAGGGGATAATGAAAAACTGTTTTTT	CARAGDNEKLFF
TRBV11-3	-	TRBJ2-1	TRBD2	TGTGCCAGCAGCCCCGGTCTCGCGGGAGGGAGGGAGCAGTTCTTC	CASSPGLAGGREQFF
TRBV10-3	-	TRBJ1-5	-	TGTGCCATCAGTGCATACCGGGACCTAAGCAATCAGCCCCAGCATTTT	CAISAYRDLSNQPQHF
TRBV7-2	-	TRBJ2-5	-	TGTGCCAGCAGCGGTAATCGGGAGACCCAGTACTTC	CASSGNRETQYF
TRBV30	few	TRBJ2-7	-	TGTGCCTGGAGTGTAATTTTCGAGGGGGAGCAGTACTTC	CAWSVIFEGEQYF
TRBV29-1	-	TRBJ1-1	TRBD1	TGCAGCGTCAGGACCGGGACAGTGGGCACTGAAGCTTTCTTT	CSVRTGTVGTEAFF
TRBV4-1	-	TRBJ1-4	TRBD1	TGCGCCAGCCTACCGGGACAGGGGGCGCGTGAAAAACTGTTTTTT	CASLPGQGAREKLFF
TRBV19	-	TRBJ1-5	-	TGTGCCAGTAGTATCGTCCGCGGTCAGCCCCAGCATTTT	CASSIVRGQPQHF
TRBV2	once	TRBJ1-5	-	TGTGCCAGCTCAAACGTACAAAGCAATCAGCCCCAGCATTTT	CASSNVQSNQPQHF
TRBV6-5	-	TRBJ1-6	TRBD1	TGTGCCAGCAGCCTCGGGACAGGGGGTAATTCACCCCTCCACTTT	CASSLGTGGNSPLHF
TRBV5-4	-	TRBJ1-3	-	TGTGCCAGCACCCGGGAACAGGGAAATGGAAACACCATATATTTT	CASTREQGNGNTIYF
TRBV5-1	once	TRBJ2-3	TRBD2	TGCGCCAGCAGCGACGGGACTAGCGGGGTTCTAGATACGCAGTATTTT	CASSDGTSGVLDTQYF
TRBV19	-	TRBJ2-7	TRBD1	TGTGCCAGTAGTTTGCCACGGGACAGGGAAAGCGAGCAGTACTTC	CASSLPRDRESEQYF
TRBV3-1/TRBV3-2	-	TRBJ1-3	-	TGTGCCAGCAGCCAAGACCAAGACCTGGCTGGAAACACCATATATTTT	CASSQDQDLAGNTIYF
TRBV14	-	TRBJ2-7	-	TGTGCCAGCAGTCAGGACTATCTTCCCCACGAGCAGTACTTC	CASSQDYLPHEQYF
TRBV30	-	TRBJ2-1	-	TGTGCCTGGAGTGTACTTGGGGACAATGAGCAGTTCTTC	CAWSVLGDNEQFF
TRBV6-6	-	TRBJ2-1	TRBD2	TGTGCCAGCAGTGGGACTAGCGGGAGGGTCCACAATGAGCAGTTCTTC	CASSGTSGRVHNEQFF
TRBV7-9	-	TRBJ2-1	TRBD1	TGTGCCAGCAGCGCGACAGGGACGAGGACCAATGAGCAGTTCTTC	CASSATGTRTNEQFF
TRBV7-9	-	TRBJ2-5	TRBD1	TGTGCCAGCTTTCGGACAGGGTGGTATGCGACCCAGTACTTC	CASFRTGWYATQYF
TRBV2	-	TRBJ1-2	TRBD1	TGTGCCAGCAGTGTAGGACAGGGTAGAGGCTACACCTTC	CASSVGQGRGYTF